This entry features one TCR beta chain sequence. Its antigen is as yet unknown. Resections took place in Japan or China from the mid-2010s to the late 2010s. Germline loops: CDR1 SNHLY, CDR2 FYNNEI. The length of the CDR3 is 13 residues. The V and J ends lost 9 bases and 8 bases, in that order; junction bases with no gene match: 8. This sample was taken from a study of immune evolution from preneoplasia to lung adenocarcinoma. Background on the study: HLA loss of heterozygosity: under 7.5% AIS, more than 14% MIA, around 35% ADC, none AAH. Study conclusions and caveats: Top clone frequencies peaked in normal lung, apparently declining through invasive adenocarcinoma. Later-stage lesions appeared to have more T cells, more diversity, less clonality.

The protocol was immunoSEQ multiplex PCR, while the TCRdb copy is restricted to in-frame clones and leaves out a portion. The repertoire has tens of thousands of clones, less than 80% of them found once; the top ten carry 5.6%. The sequencing input was FFPE invasive lung adenocarcinoma tissue. V is TRBV2 and J is TRBJ1-2, with TRBD1 matching over 11 bases. The origin of this receptor is a person aged 55 to 75 with lung adenocarcinoma. This CDR3 reads CARIGQGARGYTF. CDR3 nucleotides: TGTGCCAGGATAGGACAGGGGGCGCGCGGCTACACCTTC.